These 4 T cell receptor beta chains share one sample of origin, sequenced in a study of CD8+CD57+ T cells in acquired aplastic anemia. It was genomic DNA that served as the template for profiling TCR beta VDJ and CDR3. TCRdb ran MiXCR on the reads and lists one entry per CDR3 protein. The table includes 400,000 to 450,000 distinct CDR3 sequences, about two thirds detected once. The sequencing sample was made of sorted CD4+, CD8+, or CD8+CD57+ T cells (not recorded which) from PBMCs. The receptors were sampled from a human donor in good health, serving as a control.

This clonotype was counted many times. The chain links TRBV6-5 to TRBJ1-2; D gene unclear. CDR1 and CDR2 from the germline V gene are MNHEY and SVGAGI. This CDR3 has 14 amino acids. The V and J ends lost 8 bases and 6 bases respectively, with 19 bases between them. CDR3 bases: TGTGCCAGCGGTTCTGGGGAAGGGAACGATGGCTACACCTTC. It yields the protein CASGSGEGNDGYTF.

The rearrangement joins TRBV29-1 to TRBJ1-2; 12 bases line up with TRBD1. The CDR3 is made up of 16 amino acids. Trimming took 3 bases from V and 8 from J; bases not matched to a gene: 13. Per the germline V gene, CDR1 is SQVTM and CDR2 is ANQGSEA. CDR3 sequence (DNA): TGCAGCGTTGACTCTATCATGGGACAGGGGGCGGAAGGCTACACCTTC. It codes for CSVDSIMGQGAEGYTF.

J is TRBJ2-3 and V is TRBV20-1; the D call may be TRBD1 or TRBD2 (5 bases each). This CDR3 has 12 amino acids. Germline-derived CDR1 and CDR2 are DFQATT and SNEGSKA (reference sequence). Trimming left V 1 base short and J 5 bases short, with 7 bases between. The CDR3 nucleotides are TGCAGTGCTAGAGGGGGGATAGATACGCAGTATTTT. Translated: CSARGGIDTQYF.

The chain carries TRBV2 and TRBJ1-6; D is unclear. The CDR3 spans 14 residues. In germline, CDR1 is SNHLY, CDR2 FYNNEI. The ends were cut back, 7 bases at V and 16 bases at J, with 23 bases in the middle. CDR3 nucleotides: TGTGCCAGCACTGGGATAGGGCATGTGTCTAATCTCCACTTT. Its protein product is CASTGIGHVSNLHF. Full variable domain (remainder filled in from reference TRBV2 and TRBJ1-6): EPEVTQTPSHQVTQMGQEVILRCVPISNHLYFYWYRQILGQKVEFLVSFYNNEISEKSEIFDDQFSVERPDGSNFTLKIRSTKLEDSAMYFCASTGIGHVSNLHFGNGTRLTVT.